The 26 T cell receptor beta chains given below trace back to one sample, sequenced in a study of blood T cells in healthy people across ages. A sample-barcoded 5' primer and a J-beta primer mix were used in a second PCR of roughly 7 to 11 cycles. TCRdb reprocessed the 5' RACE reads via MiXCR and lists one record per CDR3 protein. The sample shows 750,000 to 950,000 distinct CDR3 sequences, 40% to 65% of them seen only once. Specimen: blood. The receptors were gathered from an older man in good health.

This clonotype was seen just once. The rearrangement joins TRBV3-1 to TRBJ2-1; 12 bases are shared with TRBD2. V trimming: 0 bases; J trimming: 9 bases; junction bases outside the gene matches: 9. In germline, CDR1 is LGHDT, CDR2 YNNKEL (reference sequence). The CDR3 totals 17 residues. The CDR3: CASSQDRRLAGEGEQFF. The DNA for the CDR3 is TGTGCCAGCAGCCAAGATCGCCGACTAGCGGGAGAGGGTGAGCAGTTCTTC.

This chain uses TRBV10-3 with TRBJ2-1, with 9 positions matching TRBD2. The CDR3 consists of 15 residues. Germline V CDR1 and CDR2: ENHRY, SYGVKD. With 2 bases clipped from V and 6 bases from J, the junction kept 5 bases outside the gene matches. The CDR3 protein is CAISEDGGRANEQFF. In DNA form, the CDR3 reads TGTGCCATCAGTGAGGATGGCGGGAGGGCCAATGAGCAGTTCTTC.

The CDR3 loop is CATSGAYGRHEQFF. The CDR3 DNA reads TGTGCCACCAGTGGGGCGTATGGCCGACATGAGCAGTTCTTC. The chain uses TRBV24-1 and TRBJ2-1; no definite D call. Germline lookup yields CDR1 KGHDR and CDR2 SFDVKD. V lost 5 bases, J lost 8 bases, and 15 bases lay in between. The CDR3 length is 14 residues.

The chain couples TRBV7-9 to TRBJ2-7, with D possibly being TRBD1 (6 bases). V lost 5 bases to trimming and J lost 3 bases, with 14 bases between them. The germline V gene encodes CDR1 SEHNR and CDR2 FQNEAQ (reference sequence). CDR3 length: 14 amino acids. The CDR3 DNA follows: TGTGCCAGCAGCGCCGGGACACCAGACTACGAGCAGTACTTC. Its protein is CASSAGTPDYEQYF.

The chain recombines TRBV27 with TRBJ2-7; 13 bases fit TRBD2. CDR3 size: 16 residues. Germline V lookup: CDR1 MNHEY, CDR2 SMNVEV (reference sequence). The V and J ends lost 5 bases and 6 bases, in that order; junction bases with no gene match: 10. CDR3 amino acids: CASSPLTSGRAAEQYF. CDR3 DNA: TGTGCCAGCAGTCCGCTAACTAGCGGGAGGGCCGCCGAGCAGTACTTC.

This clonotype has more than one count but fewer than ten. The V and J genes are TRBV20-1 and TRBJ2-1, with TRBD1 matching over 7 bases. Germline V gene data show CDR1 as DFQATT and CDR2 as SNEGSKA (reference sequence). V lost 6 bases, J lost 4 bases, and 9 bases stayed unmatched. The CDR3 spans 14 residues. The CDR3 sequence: CSALTGKRYNEQFF. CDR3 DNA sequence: TGCAGTGCCCTGACAGGGAAAAGGTACAATGAGCAGTTCTTC.

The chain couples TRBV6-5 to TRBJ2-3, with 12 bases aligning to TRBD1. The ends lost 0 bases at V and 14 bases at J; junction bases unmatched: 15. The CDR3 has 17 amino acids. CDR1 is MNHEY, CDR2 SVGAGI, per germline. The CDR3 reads CASSYSKGTGGHRDAYF. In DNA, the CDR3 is TGTGCCAGCAGTTACTCGAAAGGGACAGGGGGCCACAGAGACGCGTATTTT.

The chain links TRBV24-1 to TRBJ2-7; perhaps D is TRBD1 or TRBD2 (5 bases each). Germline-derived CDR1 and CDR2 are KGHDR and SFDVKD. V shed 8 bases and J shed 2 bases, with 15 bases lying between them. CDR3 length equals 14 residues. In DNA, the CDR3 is TGTGCCACCAAGGAAGGGACGGCGACCTACGAGCAGTACTTC. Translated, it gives CATKEGTATYEQYF.

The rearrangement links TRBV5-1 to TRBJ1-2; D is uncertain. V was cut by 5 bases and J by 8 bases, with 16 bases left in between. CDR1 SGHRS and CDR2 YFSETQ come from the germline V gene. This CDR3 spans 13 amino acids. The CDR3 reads CASRGNSQGGYTF. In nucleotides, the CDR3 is TGCGCCAGCAGGGGGAACAGCCAAGGGGGCTACACCTTC.

The CDR3 region is CSARRRQANTEAFF. CDR3 nucleotide sequence: TGCAGTGCTAGGAGGAGGCAGGCGAACACTGAAGCTTTCTTT. J is TRBJ1-1 and V is TRBV20-1; D gene uncertain. Trimming stripped 3 bases from V and 1 base from J, with 12 bases between. The germline V gene has CDR1 DFQATT and CDR2 SNEGSKA (reference sequence). The CDR3 length is 14 residues.

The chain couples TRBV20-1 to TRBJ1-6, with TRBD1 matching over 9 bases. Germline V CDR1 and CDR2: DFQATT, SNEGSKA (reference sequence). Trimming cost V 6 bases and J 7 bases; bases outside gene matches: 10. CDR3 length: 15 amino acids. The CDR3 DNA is TGCAGTGCCCACCCCGGGACAGGGTCGAATTCACCCCTCCACTTT. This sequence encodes CSAHPGTGSNSPLHF.

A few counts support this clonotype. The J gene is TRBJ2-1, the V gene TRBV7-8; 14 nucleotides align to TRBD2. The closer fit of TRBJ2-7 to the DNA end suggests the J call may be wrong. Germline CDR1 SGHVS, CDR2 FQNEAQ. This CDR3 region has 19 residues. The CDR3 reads CASSPRTSGGLSSYNEQYF. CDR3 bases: TGTGCCAGCAGTCCGCGGACTAGCGGGGGGTTGAGCTCCTACAATGAGCAGTACTTC.

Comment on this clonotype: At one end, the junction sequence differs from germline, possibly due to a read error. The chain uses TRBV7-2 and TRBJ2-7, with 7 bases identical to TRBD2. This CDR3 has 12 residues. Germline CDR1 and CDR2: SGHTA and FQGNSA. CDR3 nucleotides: TGTGTCAGCAGTACTAGCGCCTACGAGCAGTACTTC. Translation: CVSSTSAYEQYF.

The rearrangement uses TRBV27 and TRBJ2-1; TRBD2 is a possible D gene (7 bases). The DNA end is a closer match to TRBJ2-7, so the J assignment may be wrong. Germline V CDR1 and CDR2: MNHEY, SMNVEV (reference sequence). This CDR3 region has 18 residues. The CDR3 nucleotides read TGTGCCAGCAGTTTATCGGGCGGGGGCGCAAGCTCCTACAATGAGCAGTACTTC. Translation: CASSLSGGGASSYNEQYF.

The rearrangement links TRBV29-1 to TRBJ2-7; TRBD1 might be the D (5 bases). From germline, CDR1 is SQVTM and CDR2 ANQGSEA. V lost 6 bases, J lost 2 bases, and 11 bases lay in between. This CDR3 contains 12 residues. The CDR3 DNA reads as TGCAGCGTGGTGGGGCTACCCTACGAGCAGTACTTC. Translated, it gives CSVVGLPYEQYF.

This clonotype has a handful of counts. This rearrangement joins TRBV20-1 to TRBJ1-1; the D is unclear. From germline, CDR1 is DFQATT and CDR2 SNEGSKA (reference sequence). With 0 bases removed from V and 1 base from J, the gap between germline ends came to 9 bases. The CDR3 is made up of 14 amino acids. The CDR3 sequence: CSARDRVANTEAFF. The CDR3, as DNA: TGCAGTGCTAGAGATCGGGTCGCGAACACTGAAGCTTTCTTT.

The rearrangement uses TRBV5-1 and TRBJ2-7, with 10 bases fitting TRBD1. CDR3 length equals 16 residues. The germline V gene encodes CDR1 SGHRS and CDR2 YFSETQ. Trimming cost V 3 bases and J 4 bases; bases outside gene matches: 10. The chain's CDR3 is CASSSLLTGGSYEQYF. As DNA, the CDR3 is TGCGCCAGCAGCTCCCTCCTGACAGGGGGCAGTTACGAGCAGTACTTC.

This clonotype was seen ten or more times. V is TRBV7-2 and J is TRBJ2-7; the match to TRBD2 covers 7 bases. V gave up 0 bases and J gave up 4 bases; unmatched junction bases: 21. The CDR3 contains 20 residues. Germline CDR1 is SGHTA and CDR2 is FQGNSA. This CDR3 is CASSLAPRKTQNAGGYEQYF. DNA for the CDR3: TGTGCCAGCAGCTTAGCGCCCAGGAAGACACAGAACGCCGGGGGGTACGAGCAGTACTTC.

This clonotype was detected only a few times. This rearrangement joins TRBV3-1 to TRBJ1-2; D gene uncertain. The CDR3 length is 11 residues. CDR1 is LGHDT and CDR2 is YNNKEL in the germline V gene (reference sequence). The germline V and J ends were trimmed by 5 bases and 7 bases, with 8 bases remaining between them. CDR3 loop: CASSERTGYTF. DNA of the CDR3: TGTGCCAGCAGCGAAAGGACTGGCTACACCTTC.

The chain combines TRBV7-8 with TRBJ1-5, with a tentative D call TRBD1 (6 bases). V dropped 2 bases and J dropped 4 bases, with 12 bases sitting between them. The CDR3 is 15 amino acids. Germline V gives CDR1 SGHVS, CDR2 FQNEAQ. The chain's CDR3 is CASSLSPRGNQPQHF. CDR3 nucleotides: TGTGCCAGCAGCTTAAGTCCCAGGGGAAATCAGCCCCAGCATTTT.

The CDR3 DNA follows: TGTGCCAGCAGCCCGGTGGCTGGGGAGGGCTACACCTTC. Translated, it gives CASSPVAGEGYTF. The chain has TRBV6-6 and TRBJ1-2; D is unresolved. The V gene lost 6 bases and the J gene lost 8 bases, with 16 bases spanning the gap. Germline V gives CDR1 MNHNY, CDR2 SVGAGI (reference sequence). The length of the CDR3 is 13 residues.

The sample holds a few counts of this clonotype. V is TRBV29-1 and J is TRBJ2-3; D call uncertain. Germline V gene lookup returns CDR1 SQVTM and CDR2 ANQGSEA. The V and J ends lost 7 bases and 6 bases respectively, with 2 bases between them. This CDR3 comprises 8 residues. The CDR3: CSGDTQYF. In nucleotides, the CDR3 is TGCAGCGGCGATACGCAGTATTTT.

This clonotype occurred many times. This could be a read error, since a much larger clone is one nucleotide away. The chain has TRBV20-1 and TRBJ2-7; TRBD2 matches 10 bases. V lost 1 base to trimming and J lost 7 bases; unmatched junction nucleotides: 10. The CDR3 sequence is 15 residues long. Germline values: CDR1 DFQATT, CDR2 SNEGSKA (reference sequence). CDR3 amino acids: CSARGSSGSPGEQYF. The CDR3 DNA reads TGCAGTGCTAGAGGGTCTAGCGGGAGCCCGGGTGAGCAGTACTTC.

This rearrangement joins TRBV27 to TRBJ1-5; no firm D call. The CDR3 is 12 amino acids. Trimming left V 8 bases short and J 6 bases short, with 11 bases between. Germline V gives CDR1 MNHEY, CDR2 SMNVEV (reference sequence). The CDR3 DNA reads TGTGCCAGCTCCGGGGTTGGTCAGCCCCAGCATTTT. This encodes CASSGVGQPQHF.

DNA of the CDR3: TGTGCCAGCAGCCAAGATTGGGGACAGTATGGCTACACCTTC. Its protein product is CASSQDWGQYGYTF. The rearrangement links TRBV3-1 to TRBJ1-2; 7 positions match TRBD1. Germline V gene lookup returns CDR1 LGHDT and CDR2 YNNKEL (reference sequence). The CDR3 has 14 residues. Losses at the gene ends were 0 bases for V and 5 bases for J; bases not matched to a gene: 3.

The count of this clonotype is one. Here the CDR3 reads CSARGDRDNQPQHF. CDR3 sequence (DNA): TGCAGTGCTAGGGGGGACAGGGACAATCAGCCCCAGCATTTT. The chain carries TRBV20-1 and TRBJ1-5; 9 bases map to TRBD1. V was pared by 3 bases and J by 3 bases, with 3 bases of the junction left unmatched. The CDR3 has 14 amino acids. Germline V gene data show CDR1 as DFQATT and CDR2 as SNEGSKA (reference sequence).